These T cell receptor beta chains were read from a single sample in a study of blood T cells in healthy people across ages. MiXCR, applied by TCRdb to the 5' RACE reads, yields one record per CDR3 protein. The sample holds about 590,000 distinct CDR3 sequences, under 30% seen once. The sequenced sample was blood. The receptors were sampled from a woman of 80 years or more in good health. The CDR3 runs from the conserved cysteine through the conserved F or W. A D gene is named only where the DNA matches it firmly. Size is omitted from some rows. Given values are once, few, many or a class for expanded clones.

few TRBJ1-2 . TRBV30 CAWTAENYGYTF TGTGCCTGGACCGCAGAGAACTATGGCTACACCTTC
many TRBJ2-7 . TRBV5-1 CASSLTGEQYF TGTGCCAGCAGCCTGACGGGGGAGCAGTACTTC
few TRBJ1-1 . TRBV25-1 CASSVQGWDTEAFF TGTGCCAGCAGTGTGCAGGGTTGGGACACTGAAGCTTTCTTT
many TRBJ2-4 . TRBV20-1 CSASDMSPKNIQYF TGCAGTGCTAGTGACATGAGCCCCAAAAACATTCAGTACTTC
many TRBJ2-7 . TRBV27 CASSLWSTRALYEQYF TGTGCCAGCAGTTTATGGTCGACTAGGGCGCTCTACGAGCAGTACTTC
few TRBJ1-5 . TRBV2 CASSELQGNQPQHF TGTGCCAGCAGTGAGTTGCAGGGGAACCAGCCCCAGCATTTT
many TRBJ2-1 TRBD1 TRBV20-1 CSGTRDRGYNEQFF TGCAGTGGTACCCGGGACAGGGGGTACAATGAGCAGTTCTTC
many TRBJ2-5 . TRBV10-3 CAISDPYRGEGETQYF TGTGCCATCAGTGACCCGTACAGGGGGGAGGGAGAGACCCAGTACTTC
few TRBJ2-1 . TRBV5-1 CASSLMGGPSYNEQFF TGCGCCAGCAGCTTGATGGGCGGGCCCTCCTACAATGAGCAGTTCTTC
. TRBJ1-4 . TRBV7-9 CASSSAGGEREKLFF TGTGCCAGCAGCTCGGCTGGCGGGGAACGGGAAAAACTGTTTTTT
many TRBJ2-5 . TRBV30 CAWRGPFHETQYF TGTGCCTGGAGGGGCCCCTTTCACGAGACCCAGTACTTC
. TRBJ1-1 . TRBV6-2/TRBV6-3 CASSSGVGAFF TGTGCCAGCAGTTCCGGGGTAGGAGCTTTCTTT
. TRBJ1-1 . TRBV14 CASSQSTEAFF TGTGCCAGCAGCCAGTCCACTGAAGCTTTCTTT
many TRBJ1-1 . TRBV5-4 CASSLVQGYAANTEAFF TGTGCCAGCAGCTTGGTCCAGGGGTACGCGGCGAACACTGAAGCTTTCTTT
. TRBJ2-5 TRBD1 TRBV10-3 CAISDGQGRETQYF TGTGCCATCAGTGACGGACAGGGACGAGAGACCCAGTACTTC
many TRBJ2-1 . TRBV9 CASSVADSRYNEQFF TGTGCCAGCAGCGTAGCAGACAGTCGATACAATGAGCAGTTCTTC
. TRBJ1-2 . TRBV20-1 CSASGGGYTF TGCAGTGCTAGTGGTGGGGGCTACACCTTC
. TRBJ1-4 . TRBV28 CASSLPGTSWEKLFF TGTGCCAGCAGTCTTCCCGGGACATCGTGGGAAAAACTGTTTTTT
. TRBJ1-2 . TRBV28 CASSTTGRRRYGYTF TGTGCCAGCAGTACTACAGGGCGTCGACGCTATGGCTACACCTTC
. TRBJ2-7 TRBD1 TRBV14 CASSQATGTPYEQYF TGTGCCAGCAGCCAAGCGACAGGGACCCCCTACGAGCAGTACTTC
many TRBJ2-1 . TRBV20-1 CSASGLTEQFF TGCAGTGCTAGCGGACTTACTGAGCAGTTCTTC
few TRBJ1-1 TRBD1 TRBV9 CASSVAARDREHTEAFF TGTGCCAGCAGCGTAGCTGCTAGGGACAGGGAGCACACTGAAGCTTTCTTT
few TRBJ1-4 TRBD1 TRBV9 CASSAGSRDRGKDEKLFF TGTGCCAGCAGCGCGGGGTCCCGGGACAGGGGTAAGGATGAAAAACTGTTTTTT
many TRBJ2-6 TRBD1 TRBV5-6 CASSRQGANSGANVLTF TGTGCCAGCAGTCGACAGGGGGCTAACTCTGGGGCCAACGTCCTGACTTTC
many TRBJ2-2 . TRBV20-1 CSAKQLGTENTGELFF TGCAGTGCTAAACAACTGGGGACGGAGAACACCGGGGAGCTGTTTTTT
. TRBJ2-7 TRBD2 TRBV5-1 CASSFSSGGSYEQYF TGCGCCAGCAGCTTTTCCTCGGGAGGGTCCTACGAGCAGTACTTC
. TRBJ2-1 . TRBV20-1 CSARHRDSNGQFF TGCAGTGCTAGACACCGGGACTCCAATGGGCAGTTCTTC
. TRBJ1-1 TRBD1 TRBV9 CASSRGTGSGYGEAFF TGTGCCAGCAGCCGGGGGACAGGGAGCGGGTACGGTGAAGCTTTCTTT
. TRBJ2-5 . TRBV27 CASSLTVRRNFQETQYF TGTGCCAGCAGTTTAACAGTCAGGCGAAACTTCCAAGAGACCCAGTACTTC
. TRBJ2-7 . TRBV20-1 CSARDLRAFDDSYEQYF TGCAGTGCTAGAGATCTAAGGGCCTTCGACGATTCCTACGAGCAGTACTTC
. TRBJ2-4 . TRBV20-1 CSARDWAPGAKNIQYF TGCAGTGCTAGAGATTGGGCGCCGGGTGCCAAAAACATTCAGTACTTC
. TRBJ2-5 . TRBV12-3/TRBV12-4 CASSSPGTPGTQYF TGTGCCAGCAGTTCTCCCGGGACTCCAGGGACCCAGTACTTC
. TRBJ2-1 . TRBV7-2 CASSLSGSAGDEQFF TGTGCCAGCAGCTTATCTGGATCAGCGGGCGATGAGCAGTTCTTC
many TRBJ2-5 . TRBV7-9 CASSLDTAAVGTQYF TGTGCCAGCAGCTTAGATACAGCGGCGGTAGGGACCCAGTACTTC
. TRBJ2-5 . TRBV5-1 CASSSTDPGRETQYF TGCGCCAGCAGCTCGACAGACCCGGGGAGGGAGACCCAGTACTTC
many TRBJ2-7 TRBD1 TRBV5-6 CASSLRGRKQVHEQYF TGTGCCAGCAGCTTAAGGGGGCGGAAACAGGTCCACGAGCAGTACTTC
few TRBJ2-7 . TRBV18 CASSPRSGPYERYF TGTGCCAGCTCACCACGGTCGGGGCCCTACGAGCGGTACTTC
. TRBJ2-6 . TRBV6-6 CASRGATSGANVLTF TGTGCCAGCCGAGGGGCGACCTCTGGGGCCAACGTCCTGACTTTC
many TRBJ2-7 . TRBV29-1 CSVSGLSYEQYF TGCAGCGTTTCGGGTCTCTCCTACGAGCAGTACTTC
many TRBJ2-3 . TRBV20-1 CSARAPGPSTDTQYF TGCAGTGCTAGAGCCCCGGGCCCTAGCACAGATACGCAGTATTTT
. TRBJ1-2 . TRBV5-6 CASSPTWGALNYGYTF TGTGCCAGCAGCCCAACCTGGGGGGCTCTTAACTATGGCTACACCTTC
. TRBJ1-2 . TRBV28 CAITGNYGYTF TGTGCCATCACAGGGAACTATGGCTACACCTTC
. TRBJ2-5 . TRBV20-1 CSARVIGTEETQYF TGCAGTGCTAGAGTCATCGGGACGGAAGAGACCCAGTACTTC
. TRBJ2-7 . TRBV20-1 CSARGSLVEGREQYF TGCAGTGCTAGAGGCTCATTAGTCGAGGGGAGGGAGCAGTACTTC
. TRBJ1-6 TRBD1 TRBV25-1 CASSQLKTGASPLHF TGTGCCAGCAGTCAACTAAAGACAGGGGCCTCACCCCTCCACTTT
. TRBJ2-6 . TRBV5-6 CASSLDTSGANVRTF TGTGCCAGCAGCTTGGACACCTCTGGGGCCAACGTCCGGACTTTC
. TRBJ2-1 TRBD2 TRBV5-1 CASSHSGGGDEQFF TGCGCCAGCAGCCATAGCGGGGGGGGCGATGAGCAGTTCTTC
. TRBJ2-3 TRBD2 TRBV5-1 CASSLSGGVSSTDTQYF TGCGCCAGCAGCTTGAGCGGGGGGGTATCTAGCACAGATACGCAGTATTTT
. TRBJ1-1 TRBD1 TRBV6-1 CASSEEIGTDTEAFF TGTGCCAGCAGTGAAGAGATTGGGACAGACACTGAAGCTTTCTTT
. TRBJ1-2 . TRBV6-2/TRBV6-3 CASPTYGGGYTF TGTGCCAGCCCCACCTACGGCGGAGGCTACACCTTC
few TRBJ1-1 . TRBV12-3/TRBV12-4 CASSLAQGLKAFF TGTGCCAGCAGTTTAGCGCAGGGACTTAAGGCTTTCTTT
. TRBJ2-5 TRBD2 TRBV9 CASSERGRVETQYF TGTGCCAGCAGCGAGCGGGGGCGGGTGGAGACCCAGTACTTC